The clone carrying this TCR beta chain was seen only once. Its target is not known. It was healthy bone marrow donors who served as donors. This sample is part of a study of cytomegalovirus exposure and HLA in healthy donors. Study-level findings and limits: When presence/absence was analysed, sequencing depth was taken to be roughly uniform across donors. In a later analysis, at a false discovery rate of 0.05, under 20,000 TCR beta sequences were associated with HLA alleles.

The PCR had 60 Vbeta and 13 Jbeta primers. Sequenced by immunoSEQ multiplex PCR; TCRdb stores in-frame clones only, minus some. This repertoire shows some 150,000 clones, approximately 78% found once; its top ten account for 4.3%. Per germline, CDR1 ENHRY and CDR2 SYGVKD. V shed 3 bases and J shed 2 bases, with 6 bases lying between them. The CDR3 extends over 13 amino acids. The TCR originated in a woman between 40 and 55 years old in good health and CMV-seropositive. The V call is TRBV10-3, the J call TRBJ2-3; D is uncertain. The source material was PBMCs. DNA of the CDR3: TGTGCCATCAGTGATTGGGCCACAGATACGCAGTATTTT. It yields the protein CAISDWATDTQYF.